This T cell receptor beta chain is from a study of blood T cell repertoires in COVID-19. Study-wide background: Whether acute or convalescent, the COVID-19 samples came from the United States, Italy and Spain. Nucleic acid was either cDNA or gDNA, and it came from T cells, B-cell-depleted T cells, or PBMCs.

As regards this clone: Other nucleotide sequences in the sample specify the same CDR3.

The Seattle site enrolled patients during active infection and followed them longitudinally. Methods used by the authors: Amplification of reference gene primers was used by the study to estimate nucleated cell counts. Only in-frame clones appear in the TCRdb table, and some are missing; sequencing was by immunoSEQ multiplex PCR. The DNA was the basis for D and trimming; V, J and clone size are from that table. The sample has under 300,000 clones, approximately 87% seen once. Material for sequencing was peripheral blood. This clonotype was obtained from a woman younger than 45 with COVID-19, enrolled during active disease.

Here the CDR3 reads CASSLAGYTEAFF. CDR3 DNA: TGCGCCAGCAGCTTGGCCGGTTACACTGAAGCTTTCTTT. This sequence joins TRBV5-1 and TRBJ1-1; D remains ambiguous. Trimming took off 0 bases at V and 3 bases at J, with 6 bases between the two ends. Germline V lookup: CDR1 SGHRS, CDR2 YFSETQ. The CDR3 runs 13 residues.